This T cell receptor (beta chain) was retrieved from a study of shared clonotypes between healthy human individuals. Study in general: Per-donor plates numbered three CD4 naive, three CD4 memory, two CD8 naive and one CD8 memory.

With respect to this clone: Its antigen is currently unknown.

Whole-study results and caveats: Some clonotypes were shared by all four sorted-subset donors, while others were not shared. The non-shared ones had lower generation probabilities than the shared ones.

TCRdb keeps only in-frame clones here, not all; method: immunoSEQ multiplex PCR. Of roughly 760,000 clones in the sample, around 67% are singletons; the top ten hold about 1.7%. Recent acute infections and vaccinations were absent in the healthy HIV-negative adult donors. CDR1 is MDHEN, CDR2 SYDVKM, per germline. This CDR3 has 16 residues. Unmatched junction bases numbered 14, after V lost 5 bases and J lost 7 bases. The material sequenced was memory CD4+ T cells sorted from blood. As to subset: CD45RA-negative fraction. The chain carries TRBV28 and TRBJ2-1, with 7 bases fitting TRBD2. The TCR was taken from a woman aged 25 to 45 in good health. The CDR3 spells CASSPPEREMINEQFF. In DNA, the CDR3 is TGTGCCAGCAGTCCCCCCGAGCGGGAAATGATAAATGAGCAGTTCTTC.